The 13 T cell receptor beta chains reported below all come from one sample, sequenced in a study of T cell repertoires in cytomegalovirus infection. TCRdb reprocessed the reads with MiXCR, giving one entry per CDR3 protein. The sample yields some 940,000 distinct CDR3 sequences, 31% seen once. These receptors lack a known antigen. The sequencing used cultured CD8+ T cells from PBMCs, collected from culture after CMV antigen stimulation. The receptors shown here come from a human donor in good health (CMV status not recorded). Some clones in this sample may be carry-over from other donors' samples.

This clonotype occurred a few times. The CDR3 region is CASLQESSYNEQFF. The CDR3, as DNA: TGTGCCAGCCTACAGGAGAGCTCCTACAATGAGCAGTTCTTC. The V and J genes are TRBV28 and TRBJ2-1; D may be TRBD1 (5 bases). Trimming pared 8 bases from V and 0 bases from J, leaving 11 bases between. There are 14 residues in the CDR3. CDR1 and CDR2 from the germline V gene are MDHEN and SYDVKM.

The V and J genes are TRBV10-3 and TRBJ2-1; 14 bases map to TRBD2. Trimming removed 4 bases from V and 3 bases from J; junction bases left unmatched: 2. Germline CDR1 ENHRY, CDR2 SYGVKD. The CDR3 has 16 amino acids. The CDR3 nucleotides read TGTGCCATCAGTGGGGGACTAGCGGGGGACTACAATGAGCAGTTCTTC. Its translation is CAISGGLAGDYNEQFF.

This rearrangement joins TRBV6-2 or TRBV6-3 to TRBJ2-1; 8 bases map to TRBD2. The V gene's germline CDR1 is MNHEY and CDR2 SVGEGT. The CDR3 extends over 16 amino acids. The trim removed 2 bases at V and 0 bases at J, leaving 3 bases unmatched. CDR3 loop: CASSYISGTSYNEQFF. CDR3 DNA: TGTGCCAGCAGTTACATTAGCGGGACCTCCTACAATGAGCAGTTCTTC.

The chain recombines TRBV18 with TRBJ1-4; D is unresolved. The CDR3 loop spans 18 amino acids. Germline-derived CDR1 and CDR2 are KGHSH and LQKENI. V lost 2 bases and J lost 0, with 16 bases in between. CDR3 residues: CASSPSVLILATNEKLFF. CDR3 in DNA: TGTGCCAGCTCACCATCTGTCCTTATACTTGCAACTAATGAAAAACTGTTTTTT. Full variable domain (rest looked up from reference TRBV18 and TRBJ1-4): NAGVMQNPRHLVRRRGQEARLRCSPMKGHSHVYWYRQLPEEGLKFMVYLQKENIIDESGMPKERFSAEFPKEGPSILRIQQVVRGDSAAYFCASSPSVLILATNEKLFFGSGTQLSVL.

The rearrangement links TRBV7-6 to TRBJ2-5; D uncertain. V lost 1 base to trimming and J lost 5 bases, with 5 bases between them. CDR1 and CDR2 (germline): SGHVS, FNYEAQ. This CDR3 has 12 amino acids. For the CDR3, the DNA is TGTGCCAGCAGCTTAGTAGCTGAGACCCAGTACTTC. This encodes CASSLVAETQYF. The complete variable domain, with remaining parts taken from reference TRBV7-6 and TRBJ2-5, reads GAGVSQSPRYKVTKRGQDVALRCDPISGHVSLYWYRQALGQGPEFLTYFNYEAQQDKSGLPNDRFSAERPEGSISTLTIQRTEQRDSAMYRCASSLVAETQYFGPGTRLLVL.

This clonotype came up a few times. The chain joins TRBV6-5 to TRBJ1-5, with 10 bases that match TRBD1. The CDR3 has 13 amino acids. The germline V gene has CDR1 MNHEY and CDR2 SVGAGI. V was clipped by 10 bases and J by 3 bases; unmatched bases: 3. The DNA of the CDR3 is TGTGCCACCGGACAGGGGGTCAATCAGCCCCAGCATTTT. Amino acid sequence: CATGQGVNQPQHF.

CDR3 loop: CATLLQGVGYTF. The CDR3 DNA reads TGTGCCACCCTACTACAGGGTGTCGGCTACACCTTC. The chain joins TRBV10-3 to TRBJ1-2; possibly TRBD1 for D (6 bases). This CDR3 region has 12 residues. The ends were cut back, 10 bases at V and 8 bases at J, with 17 bases in the middle. Germline lookup yields CDR1 ENHRY and CDR2 SYGVKD.

This clonotype has only a few counts. The chain combines TRBV7-9 with TRBJ1-5; 7 bases are shared with TRBD1. The CDR3 is 16 amino acids. J was trimmed by 0 bases and V by 5 bases; bases with no gene match: 7. Germline V CDR1 and CDR2: SEHNR, FQNEAQ (reference sequence). For the CDR3, the DNA is TGTGCCAGCAGCGTATCGGGGACAGATAGCAATCAGCCCCAGCATTTT. It is translated as CASSVSGTDSNQPQHF.

Comments on this clonotype: One junction end disagrees with the germline gene, perhaps due to a read error. V usage is TRBV6-8 and J usage is TRBJ1-1, with D possibly TRBD1 on 5 matching bases. Germline V lookup: CDR1 MNHGY, CDR2 SAAAGT. This CDR3 comprises 16 residues. The CDR3 loop reads CVSILAPGRINTEAFF. DNA for the CDR3: TGTGTCAGCATACTAGCTCCGGGACGCATTAACACTGAAGCTTTCTTT.

This clonotype appeared many times. This sequence joins TRBV12-3 or TRBV12-4 and TRBJ2-1; TRBD2 might be the D (6 bases). V was pared by 6 bases and J by 2 bases, with 17 bases between. The CDR3 contains 16 residues. In DNA, the CDR3 is TGTGCCAGCAGCACTCGACGGGGGAACCCCTACAATGAGCAGTTCTTC. Translation gives CASSTRRGNPYNEQFF.

The V and J genes are TRBV24-1 and TRBJ2-3, with 8 bases matching TRBD2. There are 15 residues in the CDR3. The trim removed 7 bases at V and 1 base at J, leaving 6 bases unmatched. CDR1 and CDR2 from the germline V gene are KGHDR and SFDVKD. CDR3 region: CATSAGGSRTDTQYF. DNA of the CDR3: TGTGCCACCAGCGCGGGGGGTTCTCGCACAGATACGCAGTATTTT.

The CDR3 sequence: CASSPWEGGDEQYF. The CDR3 nucleotides are TGTGCCAGCAGCCCTTGGGAGGGCGGAGACGAGCAGTACTTC. V is TRBV7-9 and J is TRBJ2-7, with 7 positions matching TRBD2. The V gene's germline CDR1 is SEHNR and CDR2 FQNEAQ (reference sequence). Trimming cost V 5 bases and J 5 bases; bases outside gene matches: 9. The CDR3 runs to 14 residues.

This chain connects TRBV2 to TRBJ1-1; D may be TRBD1 (5 bases). CDR1 and CDR2 (germline): SNHLY, FYNNEI. The CDR3 extends over 11 amino acids. Trimming took off 10 bases at V and 8 bases at J, with 14 bases between the two ends. The CDR3 nucleotides read TGTGCCATCCTCAGGGATTCCGAAGCTTTCTTT. Amino acid sequence: CAILRDSEAFF.